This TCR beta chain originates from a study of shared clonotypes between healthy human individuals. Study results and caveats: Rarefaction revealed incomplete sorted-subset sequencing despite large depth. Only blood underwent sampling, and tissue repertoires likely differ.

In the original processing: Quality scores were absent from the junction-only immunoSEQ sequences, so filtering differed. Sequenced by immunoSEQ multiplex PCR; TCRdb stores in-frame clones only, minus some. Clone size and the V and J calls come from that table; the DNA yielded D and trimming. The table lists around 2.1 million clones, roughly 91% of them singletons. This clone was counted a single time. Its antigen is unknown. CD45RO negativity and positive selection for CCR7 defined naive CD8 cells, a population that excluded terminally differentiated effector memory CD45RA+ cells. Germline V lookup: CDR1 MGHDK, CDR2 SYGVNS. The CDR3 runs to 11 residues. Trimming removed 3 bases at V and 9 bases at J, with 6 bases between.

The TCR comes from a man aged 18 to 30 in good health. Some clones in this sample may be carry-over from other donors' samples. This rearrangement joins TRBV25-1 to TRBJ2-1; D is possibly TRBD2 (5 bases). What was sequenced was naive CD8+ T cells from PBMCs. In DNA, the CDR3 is TGTGCCAGCAGTGAGGGGAGTGAGCAGTTCTTC. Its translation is CASSEGSEQFF. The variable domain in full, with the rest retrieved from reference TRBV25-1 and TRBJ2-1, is EADIYQTPRYLVIGTGKKITLECSQTMGHDKMYWYQQDPGMELHLIHYSYGVNSTEKGDLSSESTVSRIRTEHFPLTLESARPSHTSQYLCASSEGSEQFFGPGTRLTVL.